Here is one T cell receptor beta chain with its context. The target antigen is unknown. This CDR3 has 14 amino acids. Germline V lookup: CDR1 SEHNR, CDR2 FQNEAQ (reference sequence). Trimming at V came to 1 base and at J to 3 bases, leaving 2 bases not matched to a gene. Drawing of blood for sampling happened at baseline, at cycle 4 day 1, and at cycle 7 day 1. This entry is derived from a study of OX40 agonist ivuxolimab in advanced cancers. The overall study: An agonistic anti-OX40 (CD134) antibody, ivuxolimab, was used to treat the patients. The mean age was roughly 60 years, ranging from roughly 23 to 80, with under 90% of participants male.

Study findings and constraints: Expanded peripheral T cell antigen specificity was not determined.

TCRdb keeps only in-frame clones here, not all; method: immunoSEQ multiplex PCR. The sample has 55,000 to 70,000 clones; roughly 80% are singletons. This chain joins TRBV7-9 and TRBJ1-2, with 7 bases matching TRBD1. The sample was CD4+ or CD8+ T cells sorted from blood, taken in a trial of the OX40 agonist ivuxolimab. The TCR originated in an adult with an advanced solid tumor such as melanoma, head and neck, liver or kidney cancer. CDR3 amino acids: CASSLEQGHYGYTF. The CDR3 region has the DNA TGTGCCAGCAGCTTAGAACAGGGGCACTATGGCTACACCTTC.